These 14 T cell receptor beta chains originate from one sample sequenced in a study of T cell responses to AZD1222 COVID-19 vaccine. Sequencing was performed with immunoSEQ multiplex PCR; in TCRdb, only in-frame clones are kept and a portion is missing. In the table there are about 100,000 clones, around nine tenths of which are singletons. Here the sequenced sample was peripheral blood, taken on day 0 of AZD1222 vaccination. These receptors were taken from an adult in good health.

The V and J genes are TRBV6-5 and TRBJ1-1; D gene ambiguous. There are 13 residues in the CDR3. CDR1 is MNHEY, CDR2 SVGAGI, per germline. V was clipped by 4 bases and J by 8 bases, with 14 bases between them. The CDR3 nucleotides are TGTGCCAGCAGTTCCACGACAATGACCGAAGCTTTCTTT. Protein: CASSSTTMTEAFF.

DNA for the CDR3: TGTGCCAGCAGCAATTCGGCCGGGACAGTCACATACGAGCAGTACTTC. It translates to CASSNSAGTVTYEQYF. The V gene is TRBV27, the J gene TRBJ2-7; 7 positions agree with TRBD1. V dropped 6 bases and J dropped 4; count of bases not matched to a gene: 15. The CDR3 length is 16 residues. Germline values: CDR1 MNHEY, CDR2 SMNVEV (reference sequence).

V is TRBV7-2 and J is TRBJ2-5; no clear D. Germline V gene data show CDR1 as SGHTA and CDR2 as FQGNSA. V dropped 2 bases and J dropped 2 bases, with 9 bases sitting between them. The CDR3 is made up of 14 amino acids. DNA of the CDR3: TGTGCCAGCAGCTTATTCGCGGCTCAAGAGACCCAGTACTTC. Its protein is CASSLFAAQETQYF.

The chain recombines TRBV9 with TRBJ2-1; the D gene is possibly TRBD2 (7 bases). The CDR3 loop spans 17 amino acids. Deletions cut 0 bases from V and 2 bases from J, with 15 bases between. The V gene's germline CDR1 is SGDLS and CDR2 YYNGEE. The CDR3 nucleotides read TGTGCCAGCAGCGTAGAGGGGGGGCCCTCGGCCTACAATGAGCAGTTCTTC. As protein: CASSVEGGPSAYNEQFF. Variable domain in full (rest from reference TRBV9 and TRBJ2-1): DSGVTQTPKHLITATGQRVTLRCSPRSGDLSVYWYQQSLDQGLQFLIQYYNGEERAKGNILERFSAQQFPDLHSELNLSSLELGDSALYFCASSVEGGPSAYNEQFFGPGTRLTVL.

CDR3 amino acids: CAWSPWMGALSTNEQFF. The CDR3 nucleotides read TGTGCCTGGAGTCCTTGGATGGGGGCCTTAAGTACCAATGAGCAGTTCTTC. The chain is built from TRBV30 and TRBJ2-1; D may be TRBD1 (6 bases). Trimming shortened V by 2 bases and J by 6 bases, and 23 bases separated the two germline ends. Per the germline V gene, CDR1 is GTSNPN and CDR2 is SVGIG (reference sequence). This CDR3 has 17 residues.

The rearrangement links TRBV5-6 to TRBJ1-3; tentatively, D is TRBD1 (6 bases). Trimming shortened V by 4 bases and J by 0 bases, and 11 bases separated the two germline ends. In germline, CDR1 is SGHDT, CDR2 YYEEEE. CDR3 length equals 15 residues. The CDR3 here is CASSVQGVSGNTIYF. CDR3 DNA: TGTGCCAGCAGCGTACAGGGAGTCTCTGGAAACACCATATATTTT.

CDR3: CASSLDRGLSYEQYF. CDR3 DNA: TGTGCCAGCAGCTTAGATCGGGGACTTTCCTACGAGCAGTACTTC. This chain connects TRBV7-2 to TRBJ2-7; a weak D match, TRBD2 (6 bases). The germline gives CDR1 SGHTA, CDR2 FQGNSA. There are 15 residues in the CDR3. The germline V and J ends were trimmed by 1 base and 1 base, with 11 bases remaining between them. The variable domain in full, with the rest retrieved from reference TRBV7-2 and TRBJ2-7, is GAGVSQSPSNKVTEKGKDVELRCDPISGHTALYWYRQSLGQGLEFLIYFQGNSAPDKSGLPSDRFSAERTGGSVSTLTIQRTQQEDSAVYLCASSLDRGLSYEQYFGPGTRLTVT.

The rearrangement uses TRBV4-1 and TRBJ2-3, with 7 bases aligning to TRBD2. The germline V gene encodes CDR1 MGHRA and CDR2 YSYEKL. With V trimmed by 1 base and J by 1 base, 5 bases remained unmatched. The CDR3 loop spans 16 amino acids. The CDR3, as DNA: TGCGCCAGCAGCCAAGCACAGCGGGGAGGCACAGATACGCAGTATTTT. Its translation: CASSQAQRGGTDTQYF.

The V call is TRBV2, the J call TRBJ2-5; D is unresolved. The V end lost 7 bases, the J end lost 5 bases, and 14 bases lay between the germline ends. CDR1 and CDR2 (germline): SNHLY, FYNNEI. The CDR3 extends over 13 amino acids. CDR3 sequence (DNA): TGTGCCAGCAACCTTGTGGACGTTGAGACCCAGTACTTC. Its translation is CASNLVDVETQYF.

This CDR3 reads CASSVSGASTDTQYF. The CDR3 coding sequence is TGTGCCAGCAGCGTAAGCGGGGCTAGCACAGATACGCAGTATTTT. J is TRBJ2-3 and V is TRBV7-2; 7 positions match TRBD2. V shed 5 bases and J 0 bases; nucleotides not matched to a gene: 5. This CDR3 has 15 residues. Looked up from germline, CDR1 is SGHTA and CDR2 is FQGNSA. The variable domain in full, completed from reference TRBV7-2 and TRBJ2-3, reads GAGVSQSPSNKVTEKGKDVELRCDPISGHTALYWYRQSLGQGLEFLIYFQGNSAPDKSGLPSDRFSAERTGGSVSTLTIQRTQQEDSAVYLCASSVSGASTDTQYFGPGTRLTVL.

This clone was found once. V usage is TRBV2 and J usage is TRBJ2-7, with TRBD1 as a possible D gene (6 bases). The CDR3 totals 15 residues. Germline V gene data show CDR1 as SNHLY and CDR2 as FYNNEI. V lost 6 bases and J 1 base, leaving 16 bases between the germline ends. The chain's CDR3 is CASSESGTSSYEQYF. The CDR3 DNA sequence: TGTGCCAGCAGCGAGTCCGGGACATCATCCTACGAGCAGTACTTC.

Here the CDR3 reads CASSLGGRGDNEQFF. For the CDR3, the DNA is TGTGCCAGCAGCTTGGGCGGGAGGGGGGACAATGAGCAGTTCTTC. The chain recombines TRBV5-4 with TRBJ2-1, with 9 bases lining up with TRBD2. The ends lost 0 bases at V and 5 bases at J; junction bases unmatched: 3. The CDR3 runs to 15 residues. The germline CDR1 and CDR2 sequences are SGHNT and YYREEE (reference sequence).

This clone was recorded only once. The chain joins TRBV7-6 to TRBJ1-1, with a tentative D call TRBD1 (6 bases). V dropped 0 bases and J dropped 5 bases, with 10 bases sitting between them. Germline V CDR1 and CDR2: SGHVS, FNYEAQ. The CDR3 consists of 14 residues. CDR3 protein: CASSLAGGQTEAFF. CDR3 nucleotides: TGTGCCAGCAGCTTAGCGGGGGGGCAAACTGAAGCTTTCTTT.

The rearrangement joins TRBV6-5 to TRBJ1-4, with 10 bases that match TRBD1. Trimming removed 6 bases from V and 7 bases from J; junction bases left unmatched: 2. Germline CDR1 and CDR2: MNHEY and SVGAGI. This CDR3 contains 13 residues. The CDR3 bases are TGTGCCAGCAGGACAGGGGGCGGTGAAAAACTGTTTTTT. As protein: CASRTGGGEKLFF.